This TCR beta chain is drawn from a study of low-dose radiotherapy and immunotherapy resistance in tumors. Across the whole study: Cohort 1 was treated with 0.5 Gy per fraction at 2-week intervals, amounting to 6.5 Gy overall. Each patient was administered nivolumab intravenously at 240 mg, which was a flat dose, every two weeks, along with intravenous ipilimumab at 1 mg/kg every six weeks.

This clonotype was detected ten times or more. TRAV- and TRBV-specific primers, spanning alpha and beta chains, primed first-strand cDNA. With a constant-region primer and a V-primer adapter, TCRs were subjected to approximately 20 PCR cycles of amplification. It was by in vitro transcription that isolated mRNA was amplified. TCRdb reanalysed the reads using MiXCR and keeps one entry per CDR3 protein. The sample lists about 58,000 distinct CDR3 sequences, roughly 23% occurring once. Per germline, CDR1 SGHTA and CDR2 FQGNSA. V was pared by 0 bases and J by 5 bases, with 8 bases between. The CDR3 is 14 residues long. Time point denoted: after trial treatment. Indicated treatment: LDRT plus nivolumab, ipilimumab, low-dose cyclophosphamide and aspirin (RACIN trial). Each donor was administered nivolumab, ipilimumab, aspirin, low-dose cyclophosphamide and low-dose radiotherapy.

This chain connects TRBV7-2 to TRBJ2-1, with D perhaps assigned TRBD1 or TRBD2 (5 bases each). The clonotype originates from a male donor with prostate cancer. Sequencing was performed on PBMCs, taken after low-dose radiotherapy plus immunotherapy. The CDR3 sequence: CASSLAGTNNEQFF. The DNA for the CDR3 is TGTGCCAGCAGCTTAGCCGGGACCAACAATGAGCAGTTCTTC.